The 2 T cell receptor beta chains below all came from one sample that was sequenced in a study of identical twins. TCRdb reprocessed the 5' RACE reads via MiXCR and lists one record per CDR3 protein. The table lists around 680,000 distinct CDR3 sequences, 8.5% to 9.5% of them singletons. The sample was also reused in another study, on yellow fever vaccine responses in identical twins.

Sequencing was done on a sample of PBMCs. All receptors derive from a woman aged 18-35 years in good health.

This clonotype was seen only a few times. The chain carries TRBV6-5 and TRBJ2-3; tentative D call: TRBD2 (5 bases). V was trimmed by 0 bases and J by 1 base, leaving 14 bases between them. CDR1 and CDR2 (germline): MNHEY, SVGAGI. The length of the CDR3 is 17 residues. The CDR3 DNA is TGTGCCAGCAGTTACTCGAGGGCAGCGGAGGGCACAGATACGCAGTATTTT. It translates to CASSYSRAAEGTDTQYF.

This clonotype was counted a few times. The chain recombines TRBV7-9 with TRBJ2-7, with 7 bases identical to TRBD2. Looked up from germline, CDR1 is SEHNR and CDR2 is FQNEAQ (reference sequence). This CDR3 has 14 amino acids. V lost 2 bases and J lost 6; bases outside the gene matches: 7. The CDR3 sequence: CASSLKLALSEQYF. The CDR3 DNA reads as TGTGCCAGCAGCTTAAAACTAGCGCTTTCCGAGCAGTACTTC.